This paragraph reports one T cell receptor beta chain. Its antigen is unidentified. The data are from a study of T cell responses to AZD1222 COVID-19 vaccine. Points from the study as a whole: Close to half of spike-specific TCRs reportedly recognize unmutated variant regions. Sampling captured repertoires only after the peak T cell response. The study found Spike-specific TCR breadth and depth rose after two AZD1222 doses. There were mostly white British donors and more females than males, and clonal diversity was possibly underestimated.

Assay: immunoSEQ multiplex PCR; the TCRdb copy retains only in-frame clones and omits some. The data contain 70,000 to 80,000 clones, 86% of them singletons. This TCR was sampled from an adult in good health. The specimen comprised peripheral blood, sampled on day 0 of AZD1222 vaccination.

The DNA of the CDR3 is TGTGCCAGCAAAGTCTTTGGGAGGACAGATACGCAGTATTTT. Translating it yields CASKVFGRTDTQYF. The chain combines TRBV21-1 with TRBJ2-3; the table assigns TRBD2, which was not confirmed against the DNA. TRBV21-1 is a recognized pseudogene. This CDR3 comprises 14 residues.